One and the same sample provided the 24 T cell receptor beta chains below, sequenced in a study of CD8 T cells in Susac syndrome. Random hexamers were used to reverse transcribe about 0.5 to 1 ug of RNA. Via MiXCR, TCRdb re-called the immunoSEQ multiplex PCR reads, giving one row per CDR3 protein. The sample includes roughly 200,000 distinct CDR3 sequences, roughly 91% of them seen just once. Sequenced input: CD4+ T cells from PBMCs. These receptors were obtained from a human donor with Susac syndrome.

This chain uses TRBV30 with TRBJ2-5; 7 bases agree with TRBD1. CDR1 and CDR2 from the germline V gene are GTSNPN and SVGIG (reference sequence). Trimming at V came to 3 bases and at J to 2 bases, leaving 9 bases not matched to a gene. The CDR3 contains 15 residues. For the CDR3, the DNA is TGTGCCTGGAGCGGGTTCAGGGGGTATCAAGAGACCCAGTACTTC. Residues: CAWSGFRGYQETQYF.

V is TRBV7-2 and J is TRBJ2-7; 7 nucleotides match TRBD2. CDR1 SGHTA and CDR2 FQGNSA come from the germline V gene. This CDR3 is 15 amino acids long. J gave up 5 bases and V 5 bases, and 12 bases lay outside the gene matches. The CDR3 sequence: CASSLRLANGHEQYF. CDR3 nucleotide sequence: TGTGCCAGCAGCCTTAGACTAGCTAATGGCCACGAGCAGTACTTC.

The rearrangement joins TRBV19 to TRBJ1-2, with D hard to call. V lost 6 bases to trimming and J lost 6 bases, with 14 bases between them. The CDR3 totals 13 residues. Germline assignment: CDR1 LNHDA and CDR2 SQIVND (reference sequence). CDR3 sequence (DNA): TGTGCCAGTAGGAACGGAGGCACTGATGGCTACACCTTC. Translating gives CASRNGGTDGYTF.

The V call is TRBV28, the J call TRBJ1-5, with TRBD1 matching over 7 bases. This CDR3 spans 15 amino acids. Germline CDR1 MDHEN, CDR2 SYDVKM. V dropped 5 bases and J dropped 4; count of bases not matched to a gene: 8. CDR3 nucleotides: TGTGCCAGCAGTCCAAGAGACAGGGCTAATCAGCCCCAGCATTTT. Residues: CASSPRDRANQPQHF. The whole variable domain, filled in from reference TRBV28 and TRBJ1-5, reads DVKVTQSSRYLVKRTGEKVFLECVQDMDHENMFWYRQDPGLGLRLIYFSYDVKMKEKGDIPEGYSVSREKKERFSLILESASTNQTSMYLCASSPRDRANQPQHFGDGTRLSIL.

CDR3 nucleotide sequence: TGTGCCAGCAGCCCTAGCGGGGATCAGTTCTTC. Translated, it gives CASSPSGDQFF. The chain joins TRBV12-3 or TRBV12-4 to TRBJ2-1; TRBD2 matches at 9 bases. The CDR3 runs to 11 residues. The V gene end was trimmed by 6 bases and the J gene end by 13 bases; junction bases not matched to a gene: 4.

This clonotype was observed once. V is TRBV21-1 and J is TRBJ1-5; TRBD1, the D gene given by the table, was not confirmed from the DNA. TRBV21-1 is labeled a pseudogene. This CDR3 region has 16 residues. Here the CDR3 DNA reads TGTGCCAGCAGCAAATTGCAGGGTCCGGGCAATCAGCCCCAGCATTTT. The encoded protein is CASSKLQGPGNQPQHF.

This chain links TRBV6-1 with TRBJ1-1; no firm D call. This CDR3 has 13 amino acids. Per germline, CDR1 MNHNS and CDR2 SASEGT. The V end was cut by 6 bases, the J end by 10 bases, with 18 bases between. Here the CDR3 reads CASSNGGGRLAFF. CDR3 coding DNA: TGTGCCAGCAGCAATGGAGGAGGGAGATTAGCTTTCTTT.

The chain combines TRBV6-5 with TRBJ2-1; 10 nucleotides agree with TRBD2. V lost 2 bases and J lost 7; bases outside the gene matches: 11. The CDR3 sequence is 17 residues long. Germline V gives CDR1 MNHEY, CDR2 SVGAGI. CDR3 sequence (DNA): TGTGCCAGCAGTTACCTCCCTGGAGCGGGAGGGGGAAATGAGCAGTTCTTC. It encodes CASSYLPGAGGGNEQFF.

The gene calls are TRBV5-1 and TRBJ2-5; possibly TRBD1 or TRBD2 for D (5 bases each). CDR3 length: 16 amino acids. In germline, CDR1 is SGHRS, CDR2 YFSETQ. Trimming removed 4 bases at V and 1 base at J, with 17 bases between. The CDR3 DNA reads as TGCGCCAGCAGCATAGTTAGGGGTAGCGTCCAAGAGACCCAGTACTTC. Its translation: CASSIVRGSVQETQYF.

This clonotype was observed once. The CDR3 DNA follows: TGTGCCAGCGTTTTCAGGGCTGGCTACACCTTC. It specifies CASVFRAGYTF. The chain combines TRBV2 with TRBJ1-2, with D tentatively TRBD1 (5 bases). The CDR3 runs to 11 residues. With 8 bases removed from V and 7 bases from J, the gap between germline ends came to 11 bases. From germline, CDR1 is SNHLY and CDR2 FYNNEI.

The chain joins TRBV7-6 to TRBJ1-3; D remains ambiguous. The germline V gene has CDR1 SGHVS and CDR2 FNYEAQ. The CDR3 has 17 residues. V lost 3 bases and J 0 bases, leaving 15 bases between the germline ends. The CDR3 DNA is TGTGCCAGCAGCTTGTCGTCTGGAGCGAGCTCTGGAAACACCATATATTTT. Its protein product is CASSLSSGASSGNTIYF.

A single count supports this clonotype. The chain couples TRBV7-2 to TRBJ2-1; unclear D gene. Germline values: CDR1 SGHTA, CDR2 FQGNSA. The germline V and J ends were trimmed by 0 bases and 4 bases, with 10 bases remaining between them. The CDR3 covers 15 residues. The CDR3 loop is CASSLAGAQYNEQFF. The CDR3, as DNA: TGTGCCAGCAGCTTAGCAGGCGCCCAATACAATGAGCAGTTCTTC. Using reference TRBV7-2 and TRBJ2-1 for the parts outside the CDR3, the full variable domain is GAGVSQSPSNKVTEKGKDVELRCDPISGHTALYWYRQSLGQGLEFLIYFQGNSAPDKSGLPSDRFSAERTGGSVSTLTIQRTQQEDSAVYLCASSLAGAQYNEQFFGPGTRLTVL.

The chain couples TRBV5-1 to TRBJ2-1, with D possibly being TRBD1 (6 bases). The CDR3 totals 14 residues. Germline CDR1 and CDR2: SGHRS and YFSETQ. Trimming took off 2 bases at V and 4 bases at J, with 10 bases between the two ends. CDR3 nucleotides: TGCGCCAGCAGCTTAGGGGACATATACAATGAGCAGTTCTTC. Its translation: CASSLGDIYNEQFF.

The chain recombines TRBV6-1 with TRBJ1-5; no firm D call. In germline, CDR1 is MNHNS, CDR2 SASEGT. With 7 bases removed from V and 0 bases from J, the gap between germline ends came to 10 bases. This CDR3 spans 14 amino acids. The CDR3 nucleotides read TGTGCCAGCATCACGGGATATAGCAATCAGCCCCAGCATTTT. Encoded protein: CASITGYSNQPQHF.

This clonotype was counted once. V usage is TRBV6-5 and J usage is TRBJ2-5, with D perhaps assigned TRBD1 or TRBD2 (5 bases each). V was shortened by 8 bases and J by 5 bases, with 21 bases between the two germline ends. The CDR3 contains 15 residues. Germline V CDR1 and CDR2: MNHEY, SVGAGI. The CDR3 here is CASSYQWGMQETQYF. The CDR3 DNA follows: TGTGCCAGCTCTTATCAATGGGGGATGCAGGAGACCCAGTACTTC.

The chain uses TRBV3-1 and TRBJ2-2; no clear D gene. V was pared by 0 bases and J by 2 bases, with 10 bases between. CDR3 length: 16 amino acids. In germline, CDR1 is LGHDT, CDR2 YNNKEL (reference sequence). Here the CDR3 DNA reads TGTGCCAGCAGCCAAGAGAAAGGACCAAACACCGGGGAGCTGTTTTTT. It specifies CASSQEKGPNTGELFF. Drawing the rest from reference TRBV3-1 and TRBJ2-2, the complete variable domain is DTAVSQTPKYLVTQMGNDKSIKCEQNLGHDTMYWYKQDSKKFLKIMFSYNNKELIINETVPNRFSPKSPDKAHLNLHINSLELGDSAVYFCASSQEKGPNTGELFFGEGSRLTVL.

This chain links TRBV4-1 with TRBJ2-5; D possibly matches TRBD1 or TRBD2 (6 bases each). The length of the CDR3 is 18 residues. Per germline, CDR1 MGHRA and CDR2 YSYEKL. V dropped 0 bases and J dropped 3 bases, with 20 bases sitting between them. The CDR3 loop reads CASSQDIQGLPQEETQYF. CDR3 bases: TGCGCCAGCAGCCAAGATATACAGGGACTTCCACAAGAAGAGACCCAGTACTTC.

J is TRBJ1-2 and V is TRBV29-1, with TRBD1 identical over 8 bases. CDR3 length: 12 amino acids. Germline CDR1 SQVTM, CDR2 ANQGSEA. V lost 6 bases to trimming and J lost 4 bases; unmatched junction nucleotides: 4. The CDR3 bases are TGCAGCGTAAAAGGGACAGGCTATGGCTACACCTTC. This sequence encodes CSVKGTGYGYTF.

CDR3 residues: CSAREDGASGANVLTF. In DNA form, the CDR3 reads TGCAGTGCTAGAGAGGACGGGGCCTCTGGGGCCAACGTCCTGACTTTC. The gene calls are TRBV20-1 and TRBJ2-6, with D perhaps given as TRBD1 or TRBD2 (5 bases each). V lost 0 bases and J lost 0, with 9 bases in between. This CDR3 is built from 16 residues. From germline, CDR1 is DFQATT and CDR2 SNEGSKA (reference sequence).

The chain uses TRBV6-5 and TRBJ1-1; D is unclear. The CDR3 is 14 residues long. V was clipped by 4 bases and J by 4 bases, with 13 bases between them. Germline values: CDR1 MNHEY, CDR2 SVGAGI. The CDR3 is CASSSGLYGTEAFF. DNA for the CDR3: TGTGCCAGCAGTTCTGGGTTATATGGCACTGAAGCTTTCTTT.

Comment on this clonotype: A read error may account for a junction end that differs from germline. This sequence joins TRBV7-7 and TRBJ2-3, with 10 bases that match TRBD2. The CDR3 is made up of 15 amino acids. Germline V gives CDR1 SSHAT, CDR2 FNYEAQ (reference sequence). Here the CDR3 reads CASSAGLAGTDTQYF. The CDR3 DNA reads TGTGCTAGCAGCGCCGGACTAGCGGGCACAGATACGCAGTATTTT.

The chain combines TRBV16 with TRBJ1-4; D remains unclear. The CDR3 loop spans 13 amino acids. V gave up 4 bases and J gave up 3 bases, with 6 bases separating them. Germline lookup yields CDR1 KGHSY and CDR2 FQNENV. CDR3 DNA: TGTGCCAGCAGCCCGGGATCTAATGAAAAACTGTTTTTT. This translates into CASSPGSNEKLFF.

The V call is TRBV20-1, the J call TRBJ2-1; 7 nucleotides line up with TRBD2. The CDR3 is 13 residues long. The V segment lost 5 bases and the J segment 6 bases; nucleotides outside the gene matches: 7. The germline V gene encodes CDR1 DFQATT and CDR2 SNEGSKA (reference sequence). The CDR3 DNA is TGCAGTGCTCCCCTTGGCGGGGGCAATGAGCAGTTCTTC. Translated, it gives CSAPLGGGNEQFF.

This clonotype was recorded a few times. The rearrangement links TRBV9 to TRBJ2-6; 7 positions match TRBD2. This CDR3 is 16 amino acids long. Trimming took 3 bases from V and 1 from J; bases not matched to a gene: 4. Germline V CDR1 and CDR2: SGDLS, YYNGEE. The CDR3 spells CASSARDYSGANVLTF. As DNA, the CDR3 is TGTGCCAGCAGCGCCCGGGACTATTCTGGGGCCAACGTCCTGACTTTC.